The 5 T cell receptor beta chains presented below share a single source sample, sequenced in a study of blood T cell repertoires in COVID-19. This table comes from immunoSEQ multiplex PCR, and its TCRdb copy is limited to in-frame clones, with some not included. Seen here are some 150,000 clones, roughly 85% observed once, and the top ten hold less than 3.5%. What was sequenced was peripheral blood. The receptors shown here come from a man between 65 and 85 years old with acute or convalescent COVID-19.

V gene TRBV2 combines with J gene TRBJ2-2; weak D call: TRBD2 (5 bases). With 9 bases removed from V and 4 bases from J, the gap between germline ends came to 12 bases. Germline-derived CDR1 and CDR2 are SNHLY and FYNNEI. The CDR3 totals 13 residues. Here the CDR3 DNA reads TGTGCCAGAGGAGGAGCATCCACCGGGGAGCTGTTTTTT. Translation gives CARGGASTGELFF.

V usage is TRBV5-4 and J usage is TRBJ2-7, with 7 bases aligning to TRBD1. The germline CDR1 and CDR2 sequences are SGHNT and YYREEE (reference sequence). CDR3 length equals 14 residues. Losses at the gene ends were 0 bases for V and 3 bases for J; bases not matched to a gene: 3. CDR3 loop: CASSLDRGSYEQYF. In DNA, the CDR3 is TGTGCCAGCAGCTTGGACAGGGGAAGCTACGAGCAGTACTTC.

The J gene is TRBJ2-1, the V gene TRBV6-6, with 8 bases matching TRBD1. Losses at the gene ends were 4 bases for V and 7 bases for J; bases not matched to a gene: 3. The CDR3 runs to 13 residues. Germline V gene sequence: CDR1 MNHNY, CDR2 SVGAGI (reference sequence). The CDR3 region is CASSLDRVNEQFF. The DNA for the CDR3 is TGTGCCAGCAGTTTGGACAGGGTTAATGAGCAGTTCTTC.

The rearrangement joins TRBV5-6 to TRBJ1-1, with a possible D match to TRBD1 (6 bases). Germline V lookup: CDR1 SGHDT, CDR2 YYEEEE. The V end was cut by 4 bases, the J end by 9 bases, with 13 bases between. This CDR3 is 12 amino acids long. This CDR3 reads CASSVAGAKAFF. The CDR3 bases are TGTGCCAGCAGCGTCGCGGGGGCCAAAGCTTTCTTT.

As DNA, the CDR3 is TGTGCCAGCAGCTCCCTAGCGGGAGCTACAGATACGCAGTATTTT. Its protein is CASSSLAGATDTQYF. The chain recombines TRBV5-6 with TRBJ2-3; 10 bases match TRBD2. V lost 3 bases to trimming and J lost 3 bases; unmatched junction nucleotides: 4. The CDR3 has 15 residues. In germline, CDR1 is SGHDT, CDR2 YYEEEE. Together with reference TRBV5-6 and TRBJ2-3, the CDR3 gives the full variable domain: DAGVTQSPTHLIKTRGQQVTLRCSPKSGHDTVSWYQQALGQGPQFIFQYYEEEERQRGNFPDRFSGHQFPNYSSELNVNALLLGDSALYLCASSSLAGATDTQYFGPGTRLTVL.